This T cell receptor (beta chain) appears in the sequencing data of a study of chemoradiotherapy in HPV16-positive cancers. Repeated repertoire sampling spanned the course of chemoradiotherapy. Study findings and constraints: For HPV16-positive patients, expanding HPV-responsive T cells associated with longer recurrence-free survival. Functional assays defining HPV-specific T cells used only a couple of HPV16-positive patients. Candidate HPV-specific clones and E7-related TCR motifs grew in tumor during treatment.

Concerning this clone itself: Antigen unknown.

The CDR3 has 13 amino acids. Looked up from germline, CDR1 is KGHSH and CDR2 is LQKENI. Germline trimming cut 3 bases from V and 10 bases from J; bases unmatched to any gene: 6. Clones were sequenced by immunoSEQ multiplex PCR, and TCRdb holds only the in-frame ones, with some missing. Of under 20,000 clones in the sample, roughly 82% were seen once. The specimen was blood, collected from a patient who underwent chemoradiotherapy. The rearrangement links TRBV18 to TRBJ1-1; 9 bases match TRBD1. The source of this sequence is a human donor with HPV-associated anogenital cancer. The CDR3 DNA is TGTGCCAGCTCACCGACAGGGGGACAGAGAGCTTTCTTT. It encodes CASSPTGGQRAFF.